The source of this T cell receptor beta chain is a study of blood T cell repertoires in COVID-19. The overall study: Both acute and convalescent COVID-19 samples were obtained from the United States, Italy and Spain. The analysed material was cDNA or gDNA that came from T cells, B-cell-depleted T cells, or PBMCs.

Trimming stripped 4 bases from V and 5 bases from J, with 11 bases between. The CDR3 loop spans 13 amino acids. Germline lookup yields CDR1 LGHDT and CDR2 YNNKEL (reference sequence). Per the original data handling: Reference gene primers were amplified, and this amplification served to estimate nucleated cell counts. The data were produced by immunoSEQ multiplex PCR, yet TCRdb's version contains in-frame clones alone and is incomplete. V and J calls and clone size follow that table, whereas D and trimming were derived from the DNA. The sample consists of roughly 100,000 clones, 70% to 90% of them appearing once.

The sequenced sample consisted of peripheral blood. This clonotype originated in a man over 45 with active COVID-19. The rearrangement joins TRBV3-1 (or the pseudogene TRBV3-2) to TRBJ1-1; D gene ambiguous. DNA of the CDR3: TGTGCCAGCAGCCTAGGGCCGGGGACTGAAGCTTTCTTT. Protein sequence: CASSLGPGTEAFF.